Shown below are 19 T cell receptor beta chains from a single sample sequenced in a study of T-cell memory formation after mild COVID-19. TCRdb analysed the 5' RACE reads with MiXCR anew, one entry per CDR3 protein. The sample yields approximately 580,000 distinct CDR3 sequences, roughly 20% seen once. The sequencing sample was made of PBMCs or a T cell subset sorted from them (not recorded which). The receptors were gathered from an adult woman who had mild COVID-19 (a few samples of this study predate the infection). Cell type and time point are not known.

The rearrangement uses TRBV6-6 and TRBJ2-7; no clear D gene. The germline CDR1 and CDR2 sequences are MNHNY and SVGAGI (reference sequence). The V gene lost 2 bases and the J gene lost 2 bases, with 10 bases spanning the gap. The length of the CDR3 is 14 residues. The CDR3 DNA reads TGTGCCAGCAGTTACGAAACCGAGACCTACGAGCAGTACTTC. This gives the protein CASSYETETYEQYF.

The rearrangement joins TRBV29-1 to TRBJ2-1; D is possibly TRBD2 (7 bases). From germline, CDR1 is SQVTM and CDR2 ANQGSEA. Trimming took off 2 bases at V and 8 bases at J, with 19 bases between the two ends. The CDR3 is 15 residues long. The CDR3 sequence: CSVEMGGRVSDEQFF. The CDR3 DNA follows: TGCAGCGTTGAAATGGGGGGGCGCGTGTCCGATGAGCAGTTCTTC.

This clonotype was seen more than once but under ten times. The chain carries TRBV25-1 and TRBJ2-1; TRBD2 matches 12 bases. CDR3 size: 18 residues. Germline trimming cut 3 bases from V and 7 bases from J; bases unmatched to any gene: 13. Germline-derived CDR1 and CDR2 are MGHDK and SYGVNS. The CDR3 spells CASSDPTLAGGPNNEQFF. The CDR3 nucleotides are TGTGCCAGCAGTGACCCCACCCTAGCGGGAGGGCCTAATAATGAGCAGTTCTTC.

V usage is TRBV28 and J usage is TRBJ1-6, with D perhaps matching TRBD1 (6 bases). Germline CDR1 and CDR2: MDHEN and SYDVKM. With 3 bases removed from V and 2 bases from J, the gap between germline ends came to 14 bases. This CDR3 contains 17 residues. CDR3 DNA: TGTGCCAGCAGTTTTGTTCGGGGGCATACCTATAATTCACCCCTCCACTTT. Translation: CASSFVRGHTYNSPLHF.

The chain joins TRBV24-1 to TRBJ1-1; no reliable D call. The germline V gene has CDR1 KGHDR and CDR2 SFDVKD. Trimming took 6 bases from V and 0 from J, leaving 4 bases between them. The CDR3 covers 12 residues. CDR3 sequence (DNA): TGTGCCACCAGTAATATGAACACTGAAGCTTTCTTT. Its protein product is CATSNMNTEAFF.

The rearrangement uses TRBV6-1 and TRBJ2-2, with 7 bases lining up with TRBD2. V was clipped by 5 bases and J by 2 bases; unmatched bases: 11. There are 17 residues in the CDR3. Germline CDR1 is MNHNS and CDR2 is SASEGT. CDR3 coding DNA: TGTGCCAGCAGTCCCCACCCCCGGGGGGTAAACACCGGGGAGCTGTTTTTT. It specifies CASSPHPRGVNTGELFF.

Only one count was recorded for this clonotype. The chain combines TRBV14 with TRBJ1-1, with D unclear. This CDR3 has 15 amino acids. The V gene lost 3 bases and the J gene lost 0 bases, with 11 bases spanning the gap. CDR1 is SGHDN and CDR2 is FVKESK in the germline V gene. The CDR3 nucleotides are TGTGCCAGCAGCCATTATACGGGCCTGAACACTGAAGCTTTCTTT. Protein sequence: CASSHYTGLNTEAFF.

This clonotype was counted a few times. The chain recombines TRBV6-5 with TRBJ2-1, with TRBD2 identical over 11 bases. The CDR3 is 17 residues long. Germline V gene data show CDR1 as MNHEY and CDR2 as SVGAGI. J gave up 3 bases and V 0 bases, and 4 bases lay outside the gene matches. The CDR3 bases are TGTGCCAGCAGTTACTCTAGCGGGGGGGCAAGCTACAATGAGCAGTTCTTC. It translates to CASSYSSGGASYNEQFF.

V usage is TRBV12-3 or TRBV12-4 and J usage is TRBJ2-5; D might be TRBD2 (6 bases). The CDR3 extends over 14 amino acids. Trimming pared 7 bases from V and 1 base from J, leaving 13 bases between. The CDR3, as DNA: TGTGCCAGCACCCCAGGGACTCTCCAAGAGACCCAGTACTTC. As protein: CASTPGTLQETQYF.

This clonotype was counted between two and nine times. This chain connects TRBV4-2 to TRBJ2-1; TRBD2 agrees at 7 bases. This CDR3 region has 16 residues. Germline trimming cut 3 bases from V and 3 bases from J; bases unmatched to any gene: 8. Germline loops: CDR1 LGHNA, CDR2 YNFKEQ. The CDR3 loop reads CASSHDSGVRYNEQFF. The CDR3 DNA reads as TGTGCCAGCAGCCATGACAGCGGGGTGCGCTACAATGAGCAGTTCTTC.

The chain employs TRBV5-6 and TRBJ1-1; D call uncertain. CDR3 length: 14 residues. V was pared by 0 bases and J by 4 bases, with 10 bases between. Per the germline V gene, CDR1 is SGHDT and CDR2 is YYEEEE. CDR3 in amino acids: CASSLALSITEAFF. The CDR3 DNA reads TGTGCCAGCAGCTTGGCGCTCTCGATCACTGAAGCTTTCTTT.

This clonotype was picked up many times. The CDR3 nucleotides read TGTGCCAGCAGCCAAGAAAACCAAGAGACCCAGTACTTC. It yields the protein CASSQENQETQYF. The genes are TRBV4-2 and TRBJ2-5; D gene uncertain. Trimming removed 0 bases from V and 0 bases from J, with 2 bases in between. The germline V gene encodes CDR1 LGHNA and CDR2 YNFKEQ. The CDR3 is 13 residues long.

At least ten counts were recorded for this clonotype. The chain couples TRBV7-2 to TRBJ2-1; TRBD2 agrees at 8 bases. This CDR3 contains 15 residues. Germline-derived CDR1 and CDR2 are SGHTA and FQGNSA. V shed 5 bases and J 7 bases; nucleotides not matched to a gene: 10. CDR3 in DNA: TGTGCCAGCAGCCCAAGCGGGAGTCTCCGGAATGAGCAGTTCTTC. Translated, it gives CASSPSGSLRNEQFF.

The chain is built from TRBV12-3 or TRBV12-4 and TRBJ1-5; 7 bases line up with TRBD1. The CDR3 loop spans 13 amino acids. The V segment lost 5 bases and the J segment 7 bases; nucleotides outside the gene matches: 5. As DNA, the CDR3 is TGTGCCAGCAGTGATACAGGGGTACAGCCCCAGCATTTT. Its protein product is CASSDTGVQPQHF.

This clonotype was detected a few times. V and J are TRBV29-1 and TRBJ2-7, with D maybe TRBD2 (6 bases). The CDR3 loop spans 11 amino acids. V lost 5 bases and J lost 5, with 10 bases in between. CDR1 and CDR2 from the germline V gene are SQVTM and ANQGSEA. In DNA, the CDR3 is TGCAGCGTTAAGGAGGGAAACGAGCAGTACTTC. Amino acids: CSVKEGNEQYF.

The chain joins TRBV12-3 or TRBV12-4 to TRBJ2-5; D is uncertain. The germline V and J ends were trimmed by 3 bases and 0 bases, with 8 bases remaining between them. This CDR3 has 14 residues. The CDR3 protein is CASSLVVNQETQYF. The DNA for the CDR3 is TGTGCCAGCAGTTTGGTAGTTAACCAAGAGACCCAGTACTTC.

V is TRBV2 and J is TRBJ1-2; tentative D call: TRBD1 (6 bases). V gave up 10 bases and J gave up 1 base, with 16 bases separating them. Germline CDR1 SNHLY, CDR2 FYNNEI. The length of the CDR3 is 14 residues. The chain's CDR3 is CANRERQDNYGYTF. Written as DNA, the CDR3 is TGTGCCAACAGGGAAAGACAGGATAACTATGGCTACACCTTC.

The V and J genes are TRBV5-1 and TRBJ2-1; 9 bases are a match to TRBD2. The V segment lost 0 bases and the J segment 4 bases; nucleotides outside the gene matches: 8. CDR1 SGHRS and CDR2 YFSETQ come from the germline V gene. The length of the CDR3 is 17 residues. CDR3 sequence: CASSLGALAGTYNEQFF. CDR3 nucleotide sequence: TGCGCCAGCAGCTTGGGGGCTCTAGCGGGGACATACAATGAGCAGTTCTTC. Based on the CDR3 plus reference TRBV5-1 and TRBJ2-1, the full variable domain is KAGVTQTPRYLIKTRGQQVTLSCSPISGHRSVSWYQQTPGQGLQFLFEYFSETQRNKGNFPGRFSGRQFSNSRSEMNVSTLELGDSALYLCASSLGALAGTYNEQFFGPGTRLTVL.

J is TRBJ1-1 and V is TRBV28; TRBD1 might be the D (6 bases). Trimming pared 5 bases from V and 3 bases from J, leaving 25 bases between. CDR1 is MDHEN and CDR2 is SYDVKM in the germline V gene. This CDR3 is 18 amino acids long. As DNA, the CDR3 is TGTGCCAGCAGTCTGGGGGGGGCGTTAGGATTACATGACACTGAAGCTTTCTTT. The encoded protein is CASSLGGALGLHDTEAFF.